These T cell receptor beta chains were read from a single sample in a study of metastatic and nonmetastatic thyroid tumors. TCRdb reanalyzed the PCR reads with MiXCR. This table has 45,000 to 50,000 clones, around 23% appearing once. The sequenced sample was blood. All receptors derive from a male donor with papillary thyroid cancer or a benign thyroid nodule (not recorded which). Some clones in this sample may be carry-over from other donors' samples. CDR3s leave out the opening cysteine and the closing phenylalanine or tryptophan. D genes are given only for firm matches.

cdr3_aa: ASSPTNRQF
d_call: .
j_call: TRBJ2-1
v_call: TRBV6-1

cdr3_aa: ASSYTAGALRDTQY
d_call: TRBD2
j_call: TRBJ2-3
v_call: TRBV6-5

cdr3_aa: ASRQESETQY
d_call: .
j_call: TRBJ2-5
v_call: TRBV6-2/TRBV6-3

cdr3_aa: ASSPGLGSSEQF
d_call: .
j_call: TRBJ2-1
v_call: TRBV19

cdr3_aa: AWEGQGRTEAF
d_call: TRBD1
j_call: TRBJ1-1
v_call: TRBV30

cdr3_aa: ASSAINGRGSLDEQF
d_call: .
j_call: TRBJ2-1
v_call: TRBV19

cdr3_aa: SALHDFNQPQH
d_call: .
j_call: TRBJ1-5
v_call: TRBV20-1

cdr3_aa: ASSEGIGTSGKNEQF
d_call: TRBD2
j_call: TRBJ2-1
v_call: TRBV9

cdr3_aa: ASSVEGTGPYEQY
d_call: TRBD1
j_call: TRBJ2-7
v_call: TRBV9

cdr3_aa: ASRTATSGLSTEAF
d_call: .
j_call: TRBJ1-1
v_call: TRBV6-2/TRBV6-3

cdr3_aa: SARDAGRVKETQY
d_call: TRBD2
j_call: TRBJ2-5
v_call: TRBV20-1

cdr3_aa: ASSPPAGGESTDTQY
d_call: TRBD2
j_call: TRBJ2-3
v_call: TRBV6-4

cdr3_aa: ASSRLAGDYNEQF
d_call: TRBD2
j_call: TRBJ2-1
v_call: TRBV11-3

cdr3_aa: ASRVGASSNQPQH
d_call: .
j_call: TRBJ1-5
v_call: TRBV2

cdr3_aa: ASSFDGLSGYGYT
d_call: .
j_call: TRBJ1-2
v_call: TRBV5-1

cdr3_aa: ASSRAGDNEQF
d_call: .
j_call: TRBJ2-1
v_call: TRBV7-9

cdr3_aa: ASSPTSGYNEQF
d_call: TRBD2
j_call: TRBJ2-1
v_call: TRBV3-1

cdr3_aa: ASSNRDSVYYEQY
d_call: TRBD1
j_call: TRBJ2-7
v_call: TRBV3-1

cdr3_aa: ASTPGMNTEAF
d_call: .
j_call: TRBJ1-1
v_call: TRBV6-2/TRBV6-3

cdr3_aa: ASSPGRDSPLH
d_call: .
j_call: TRBJ1-6
v_call: TRBV18

cdr3_aa: ASSHAKGGYT
d_call: .
j_call: TRBJ1-2
v_call: TRBV7-8

cdr3_aa: ASSESAGTGQETQY
d_call: .
j_call: TRBJ2-5
v_call: TRBV6-1

cdr3_aa: ASSTVGGDEKLF
d_call: .
j_call: TRBJ1-4
v_call: TRBV7-9

cdr3_aa: ASSPREGASDEQY
d_call: .
j_call: TRBJ2-7
v_call: TRBV6-1

cdr3_aa: ASSFDRGTGELF
d_call: TRBD1
j_call: TRBJ2-2
v_call: TRBV2

cdr3_aa: SARDRDKGTYEQY
d_call: .
j_call: TRBJ2-7
v_call: TRBV20-1

cdr3_aa: ASSDPHSGANVLT
d_call: .
j_call: TRBJ2-6
v_call: TRBV6-1

cdr3_aa: ASSRSTSYEQY
d_call: .
j_call: TRBJ2-7
v_call: TRBV19

cdr3_aa: ASSIERDYEQY
d_call: .
j_call: TRBJ2-7
v_call: TRBV19

cdr3_aa: ASSYVRGNYGYT
d_call: .
j_call: TRBJ1-2
v_call: TRBV6-2/TRBV6-3

cdr3_aa: ASSQVGTANYGYT
d_call: TRBD1
j_call: TRBJ1-2
v_call: TRBV3-1

cdr3_aa: ASSLWRGETQY
d_call: .
j_call: TRBJ2-5
v_call: TRBV27

cdr3_aa: SARDPAAGNTIY
d_call: .
j_call: TRBJ1-3
v_call: TRBV20-1

cdr3_aa: ASSRRPPTASSQPQH
d_call: .
j_call: TRBJ1-5
v_call: TRBV6-1

cdr3_aa: ASSIQGRETQY
d_call: .
j_call: TRBJ2-5
v_call: TRBV19

cdr3_aa: ASSDGTSGPSSYNEQF
d_call: TRBD2
j_call: TRBJ2-1
v_call: TRBV10-1

cdr3_aa: ASSRDYTTNEKLF
d_call: .
j_call: TRBJ1-4
v_call: TRBV2

cdr3_aa: ASSRHLWGNQPQH
d_call: .
j_call: TRBJ1-5
v_call: TRBV12-3/TRBV12-4

cdr3_aa: ASRTGVGQPQH
d_call: TRBD1
j_call: TRBJ1-5
v_call: TRBV12-3/TRBV12-4

cdr3_aa: ASKGDHEKLF
d_call: .
j_call: TRBJ1-4
v_call: TRBV6-5

cdr3_aa: ASSLEGARDSPLH
d_call: .
j_call: TRBJ1-6
v_call: TRBV11-2